These 29 T cell receptor beta chains were sequenced from one sample in a study of technical replicates of blood from several donors. Some clones are missing from TCRdb's copy, which holds only in-frame ones; the method was immunoSEQ multiplex PCR. The top ten clones hold roughly 5% of a sample with about 69,000 clones, approximately 88% of them seen once. Input material: PBMCs. The receptor source for this set is a human donor in good health. Some clones in this sample may be carry-over from other donors' samples.

V usage is TRBV27 and J usage is TRBJ2-7; 9 bases map to TRBD2. V shed 5 bases, J shed 3 bases, and the junction held 8 bases outside the gene matches. This CDR3 comprises 15 residues. Looked up from germline, CDR1 is MNHEY and CDR2 is SMNVEV (reference sequence). CDR3 region: CASSQIAGDIYEQYF. The CDR3 DNA follows: TGTGCCAGCAGTCAAATAGCGGGAGACATCTACGAGCAGTACTTC.

The chain couples TRBV15 to TRBJ1-2, with 7 bases fitting TRBD1. CDR1 is LNHNV and CDR2 is YYDKDF in the germline V gene (reference sequence). J gave up 6 bases and V 4 bases, and 8 bases lay outside the gene matches. The CDR3 is 14 amino acids. The CDR3 loop reads CATSKRVTGDGYTF. The CDR3, as DNA: TGTGCCACCAGCAAACGGGTTACAGGGGATGGCTACACCTTC.

This rearrangement joins TRBV4-1 to TRBJ1-2; 9 bases fit TRBD1. Looked up from germline, CDR1 is MGHRA and CDR2 is YSYEKL. The CDR3 runs 15 residues. The junction had 9 bases not matched to a gene; V was cut back by 2 bases and J by 8 bases. The CDR3 region is CASSQPGTGSKGYTF. CDR3 DNA sequence: TGCGCCAGCAGCCAACCTGGGACAGGGAGTAAGGGCTACACCTTC.

This chain connects TRBV7-9 to TRBJ2-5; 10 nucleotides match TRBD2. CDR3 length: 14 amino acids. Germline-derived CDR1 and CDR2 are SEHNR and FQNEAQ (reference sequence). The ends lost 5 bases at V and 10 bases at J; junction bases unmatched: 10. Written as DNA, the CDR3 is TGTGCCAGCAGCCTGCCTAGCGGGAGTGTCGACCAGTACTTC. It encodes CASSLPSGSVDQYF.

The V gene is TRBV5-4, the J gene TRBJ2-7; 11 bases are a match to TRBD2. The V and J ends lost 3 bases and 0 bases, in that order; junction bases with no gene match: 2. The germline V gene encodes CDR1 SGHNT and CDR2 YYREEE (reference sequence). This CDR3 region has 15 residues. The CDR3 sequence: CASSSSGGNSYEQYF. The CDR3 DNA reads TGTGCCAGCAGCTCTAGCGGGGGGAACTCCTACGAGCAGTACTTC.

The chain combines TRBV9 with TRBJ2-5; perhaps TRBD2 as D (6 bases). V was shortened by 0 bases and J by 5 bases, with 14 bases between the two germline ends. CDR1 is SGDLS and CDR2 is YYNGEE in the germline V gene. The length of the CDR3 is 15 residues. Written as DNA, the CDR3 is TGTGCCAGCAGCGTAGGTCTGGGGGGACCGGAGACCCAGTACTTC. It yields the protein CASSVGLGGPETQYF.

The CDR3 sequence: CASSFLGRQGNYGYTF. The DNA for the CDR3 is TGTGCCAGCAGCTTTCTTGGGAGACAGGGGAACTATGGCTACACCTTC. The gene calls are TRBV7-2 and TRBJ1-2, with 8 bases that match TRBD1. The CDR3 consists of 16 residues. The germline gives CDR1 SGHTA, CDR2 FQGNSA. Trimming took 3 bases from V and 2 from J; bases not matched to a gene: 8. The entire variable domain, with the rest obtained from reference TRBV7-2 and TRBJ1-2, is as follows: GAGVSQSPSNKVTEKGKDVELRCDPISGHTALYWYRQSLGQGLEFLIYFQGNSAPDKSGLPSDRFSAERTGGSVSTLTIQRTQQEDSAVYLCASSFLGRQGNYGYTFGSGTRLTVV.

This clone has a single count. The genes are TRBV5-4 and TRBJ2-1; 12 positions match TRBD2. This CDR3 is 17 amino acids long. The germline CDR1 and CDR2 sequences are SGHNT and YYREEE (reference sequence). Germline trimming cut 4 bases from V and 0 bases from J; bases unmatched to any gene: 5. CDR3 loop: CASSNLAGGSSYNEQFF. The CDR3 DNA is TGTGCCAGCAGCAATCTAGCGGGAGGGAGCTCCTACAATGAGCAGTTCTTC.

The chain links TRBV12-5 to TRBJ2-2, with TRBD2 matching 8 bases. J was trimmed by 7 bases and V by 7 bases; bases with no gene match: 14. This CDR3 is built from 16 residues. Germline assignment: CDR1 LGHNT and CDR2 FRNRAP. CDR3 sequence: CASEPSGSLPGGELFF. The DNA for the CDR3 is TGTGCTAGTGAGCCCAGCGGGAGCCTTCCGGGCGGGGAGCTGTTTTTT.

The rearrangement uses TRBV4-1 and TRBJ2-7, with TRBD1 matching 7 bases. Trimming at V came to 3 bases and at J to 0 bases, leaving 5 bases not matched to a gene. The germline CDR1 and CDR2 sequences are MGHRA and YSYEKL. CDR3 length: 15 amino acids. CDR3 coding DNA: TGCGCCAGCAGCCATCCCGACAGGGCCTCCTACGAGCAGTACTTC. This translates into CASSHPDRASYEQYF.

This clone has more than one count but fewer than ten. The rearrangement uses TRBV18 and TRBJ1-1; the match to TRBD1 covers 10 bases. The CDR3 runs 16 residues. J gave up 1 base and V 3 bases, and 5 bases lay outside the gene matches. From germline, CDR1 is KGHSH and CDR2 LQKENI. CDR3 protein: CASSPKGQGSNTEAFF. As DNA, the CDR3 is TGTGCCAGCTCACCCAAGGGACAGGGGTCGAACACTGAAGCTTTCTTT.

The V and J genes are TRBV5-1 and TRBJ2-2; no clear D. CDR1 is SGHRS and CDR2 is YFSETQ in the germline V gene. The CDR3 sequence is 14 residues long. V was pared by 6 bases and J by 2 bases, with 11 bases between. CDR3 residues: CASTPSANTGELFF. The CDR3 DNA follows: TGCGCCAGCACCCCGAGCGCTAACACCGGGGAGCTGTTTTTT.

The chain is built from TRBV7-9 and TRBJ2-7; D might be TRBD1 (6 bases). V gave up 0 bases and J gave up 3 bases, with 9 bases separating them. The germline V gene has CDR1 SEHNR and CDR2 FQNEAQ (reference sequence). This CDR3 comprises 14 residues. DNA of the CDR3: TGTGCCAGCAGCTTAGCGGGGGCACACTACGAGCAGTACTTC. Amino acids: CASSLAGAHYEQYF.

This clone was counted a single time. The chain combines TRBV6-5 with TRBJ1-2; 12 nucleotides match TRBD1. The CDR3 totals 15 residues. Unmatched junction bases numbered 3, after V lost 2 bases and J lost 5 bases. Germline CDR1 MNHEY, CDR2 SVGAGI. The CDR3 region is CASSYRGQGAYGYTF. The CDR3 coding sequence is TGTGCCAGCAGTTACAGGGGACAGGGGGCGTATGGCTACACCTTC.

The chain employs TRBV6-4 and TRBJ1-2, with D maybe TRBD1 (6 bases). Trimming shortened V by 3 bases and J by 3 bases, and 14 bases separated the two germline ends. Germline V gene sequence: CDR1 MRHNA, CDR2 SNTAGT. This CDR3 has 15 residues. In nucleotides, the CDR3 is TGTGCCAGCAGTGAGTCCGCGGGGGCGGACTATGGCTACACCTTC. This encodes CASSESAGADYGYTF.

This chain joins TRBV19 and TRBJ1-5, with TRBD1 matching 8 bases. CDR1 is LNHDA and CDR2 is SQIVND in the germline V gene (reference sequence). The CDR3 extends over 14 amino acids. Trimming removed 6 bases from V and 10 bases from J; junction bases left unmatched: 11. The CDR3 loop reads CASSLTGEPPPQHF. CDR3 DNA sequence: TGTGCCAGTAGCCTGACAGGGGAACCTCCCCCCCAGCATTTT.

The genes are TRBV19 and TRBJ1-6; 7 nucleotides match TRBD1. Germline-derived CDR1 and CDR2 are LNHDA and SQIVND (reference sequence). The CDR3 covers 16 residues. V lost 6 bases and J lost 8; bases outside the gene matches: 13. The CDR3 protein is CASSETGLLSYSPLHF. The CDR3 nucleotides are TGTGCCAGTAGCGAGACAGGGCTCTTAAGCTATTCACCCCTCCACTTT.

This chain connects TRBV5-1 to TRBJ1-5; D is ambiguous. The germline gives CDR1 SGHRS, CDR2 YFSETQ. The length of the CDR3 is 13 residues. Trimming took 1 base from V and 4 from J, leaving 6 bases between them. CDR3 DNA: TGCGCCAGCAGCTTGTCAGTAAATCAGCCCCAGCATTTT. Translated: CASSLSVNQPQHF.

This clone turned up a few times. The rearrangement joins TRBV11-2 to TRBJ2-3, with TRBD1 matching over 7 bases. Unmatched junction bases numbered 8, after V lost 5 bases and J lost 3 bases. Germline-derived CDR1 and CDR2 are SGHAT and FQNNGV. This CDR3 comprises 15 residues. CDR3 loop: CASSRQGFWTDTQYF. The CDR3, as DNA: TGTGCCAGCAGCAGACAGGGCTTCTGGACAGATACGCAGTATTTT. Complete variable domain (other parts from reference TRBV11-2 and TRBJ2-3): EAGVAQSPRYKIIEKRQSVAFWCNPISGHATLYWYQQILGQGPKLLIQFQNNGVVDDSQLPKDRFSAERLKGVDSTLKIQPAKLEDSAVYLCASSRQGFWTDTQYFGPGTRLTVL.

The CDR3 DNA reads TGTGCCAGCAGCTTACTCTCAGTCATGAACACTGAAGCTTTCTTT. It codes for CASSLLSVMNTEAFF. This chain joins TRBV7-2 and TRBJ1-1; D is uncertain. The CDR3 has 15 residues. CDR1 and CDR2 (germline): SGHTA, FQGNSA. The V and J ends lost 2 bases and 0 bases respectively, with 10 bases between them. Drawing the rest from reference TRBV7-2 and TRBJ1-1, the complete variable domain is GAGVSQSPSNKVTEKGKDVELRCDPISGHTALYWYRQSLGQGLEFLIYFQGNSAPDKSGLPSDRFSAERTGGSVSTLTIQRTQQEDSAVYLCASSLLSVMNTEAFFGQGTRLTVV.

V is TRBV6-6 and J is TRBJ1-5; a weak D match, TRBD1 (6 bases). The V end lost 0 bases, the J end lost 6 bases, and 15 bases lay between the germline ends. The CDR3 sequence is 16 residues long. The V gene's germline CDR1 is MNHNY and CDR2 SVGAGI (reference sequence). In DNA form, the CDR3 reads TGTGCCAGCAGTTACTCGAACAGGGTAAGGGGTCAGCCCCAGCATTTT. Translation: CASSYSNRVRGQPQHF.

The rearrangement links TRBV4-2 to TRBJ2-7; TRBD2 matches 8 bases. This CDR3 has 14 residues. The V gene's germline CDR1 is LGHNA and CDR2 YNFKEQ. Trimming at V came to 0 bases and at J to 3 bases, leaving 1 base not matched to a gene. Written as DNA, the CDR3 is TGTGCCAGCAGCCAAGATCGGGAGGGCTACGAGCAGTACTTC. Protein: CASSQDREGYEQYF.

V gene TRBV2 combines with J gene TRBJ2-1, with 11 positions matching TRBD2. V gave up 6 bases and J gave up 3 bases; unmatched junction bases: 7. The CDR3 has 16 residues. Looked up from germline, CDR1 is SNHLY and CDR2 is FYNNEI. The CDR3 protein is CASRLAGGLDYNEQFF. The CDR3 DNA follows: TGTGCCAGCAGGCTAGCGGGAGGTTTAGACTACAATGAGCAGTTCTTC.

The gene calls are TRBV15 and TRBJ1-6; no definite D call. The germline V gene has CDR1 LNHNV and CDR2 YYDKDF (reference sequence). The CDR3 loop spans 12 amino acids. V was cut by 1 base and J by 12 bases, with 7 bases left in between. The CDR3 here is CATSRAAEPLHF. The CDR3 coding sequence is TGTGCCACCAGCAGAGCCGCAGAACCCCTCCACTTT.

This clone was counted once. The gene calls are TRBV7-8 and TRBJ2-2; unclear D gene. V was pared by 1 base and J by 6 bases, with 9 bases between. This CDR3 contains 14 residues. Germline V lookup: CDR1 SGHVS, CDR2 FQNEAQ. The CDR3 coding sequence is TGTGCCAGCAGCTTAGGAGGTTTCGCCGGGGAGCTGTTTTTT. This gives the protein CASSLGGFAGELFF.

The chain's CDR3 is CASSFRTGGSEKLFF. The CDR3 DNA follows: TGTGCCAGCAGCTTCAGGACAGGTGGTTCGGAAAAACTGTTTTTT. The chain couples TRBV7-9 to TRBJ1-4; 7 nucleotides agree with TRBD1. CDR3 length: 15 amino acids. After removal of 3 bases from V and 8 bases from J, the junction contained 9 bases not matched to a gene. Per the germline V gene, CDR1 is SEHNR and CDR2 is FQNEAQ (reference sequence).

CDR3 coding DNA: TGTGCCAGCAGCTTGGGAGGGACTAGCGGCTACGAGCAGTACTTC. Encoded protein: CASSLGGTSGYEQYF. V usage is TRBV28 and J usage is TRBJ2-7, with TRBD2 matching 11 bases. V trimming: 6 bases; J trimming: 3 bases; junction bases outside the gene matches: 7. The V gene's germline CDR1 is MDHEN and CDR2 SYDVKM. The CDR3 contains 15 residues.

This rearrangement joins TRBV10-1 to TRBJ2-7, with D tentatively TRBD1 (5 bases). Germline loops: CDR1 WNHNN, CDR2 SYGVQD (reference sequence). Between the trimmed V and J ends, which lost 8 bases and 0 bases, there was a span of 8 bases. The CDR3 loop spans 12 amino acids. Written as DNA, the CDR3 is TGCGCCAGCTTAGGGGACTCCTACGAGCAGTACTTC. It yields the protein CASLGDSYEQYF.

The chain has TRBV7-9 and TRBJ1-2; unclear D gene. The CDR3 consists of 14 residues. V lost 5 bases to trimming and J lost 0 bases, with 10 bases between them. Looked up from germline, CDR1 is SEHNR and CDR2 is FQNEAQ (reference sequence). CDR3 bases: TGTGCCAGCAGCAGAGATACAGCTAACTATGGCTACACCTTC. It encodes CASSRDTANYGYTF.